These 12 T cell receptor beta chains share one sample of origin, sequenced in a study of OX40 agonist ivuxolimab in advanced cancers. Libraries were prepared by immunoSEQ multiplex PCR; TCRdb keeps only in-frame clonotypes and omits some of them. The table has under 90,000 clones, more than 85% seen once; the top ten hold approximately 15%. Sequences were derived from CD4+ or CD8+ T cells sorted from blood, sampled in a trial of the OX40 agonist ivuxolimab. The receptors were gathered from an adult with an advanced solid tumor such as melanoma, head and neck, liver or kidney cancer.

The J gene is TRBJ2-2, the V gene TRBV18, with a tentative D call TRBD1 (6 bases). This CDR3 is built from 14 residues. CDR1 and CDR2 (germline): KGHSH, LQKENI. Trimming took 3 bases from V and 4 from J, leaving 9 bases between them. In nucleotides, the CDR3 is TGTGCCAGCTCACCGGGACAAGCCACCGGGGAGCTGTTTTTT. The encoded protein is CASSPGQATGELFF.

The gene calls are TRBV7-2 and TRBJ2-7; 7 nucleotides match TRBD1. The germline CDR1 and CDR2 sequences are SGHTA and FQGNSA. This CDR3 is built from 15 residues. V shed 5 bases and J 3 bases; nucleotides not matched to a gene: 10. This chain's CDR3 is CASSPIRQGLYEQYF. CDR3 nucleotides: TGTGCCAGCAGCCCTATCCGACAGGGTCTCTACGAGCAGTACTTC.

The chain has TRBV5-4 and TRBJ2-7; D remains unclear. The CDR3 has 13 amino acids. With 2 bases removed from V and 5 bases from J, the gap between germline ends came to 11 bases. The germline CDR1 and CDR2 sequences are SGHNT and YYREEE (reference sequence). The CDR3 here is CASSLNLYNEQYF. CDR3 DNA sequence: TGTGCCAGCAGCTTAAACCTGTATAACGAGCAGTACTTC.

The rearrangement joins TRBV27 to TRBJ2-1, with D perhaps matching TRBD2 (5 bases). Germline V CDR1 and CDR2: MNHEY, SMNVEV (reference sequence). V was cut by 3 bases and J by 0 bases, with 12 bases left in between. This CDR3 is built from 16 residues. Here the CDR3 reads CASSLRADSSYNEQFF. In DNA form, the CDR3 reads TGTGCCAGCAGTTTGAGGGCAGATAGCTCCTACAATGAGCAGTTCTTC.

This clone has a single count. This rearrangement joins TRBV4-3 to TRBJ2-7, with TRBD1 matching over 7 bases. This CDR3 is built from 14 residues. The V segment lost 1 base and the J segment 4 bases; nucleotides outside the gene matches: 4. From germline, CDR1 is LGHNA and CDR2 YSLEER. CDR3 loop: CASSQARGRYEQYF. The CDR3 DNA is TGCGCCAGCAGCCAAGCGAGGGGGCGGTACGAGCAGTACTTC.

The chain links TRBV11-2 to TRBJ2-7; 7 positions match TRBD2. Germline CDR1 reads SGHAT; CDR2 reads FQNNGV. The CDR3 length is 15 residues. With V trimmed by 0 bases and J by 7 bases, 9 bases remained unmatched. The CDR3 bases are TGTGCCAGCAGCTTAGAGTCTAGCGGTCTAGGGGAGCAGTACTTC. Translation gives CASSLESSGLGEQYF.

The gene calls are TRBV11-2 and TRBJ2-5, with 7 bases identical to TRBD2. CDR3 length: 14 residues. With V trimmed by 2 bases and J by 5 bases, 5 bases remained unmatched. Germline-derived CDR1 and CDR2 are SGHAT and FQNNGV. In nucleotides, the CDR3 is TGTGCCAGCAGCTTACTGACTAGCCAGGAGACCCAGTACTTC. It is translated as CASSLLTSQETQYF.

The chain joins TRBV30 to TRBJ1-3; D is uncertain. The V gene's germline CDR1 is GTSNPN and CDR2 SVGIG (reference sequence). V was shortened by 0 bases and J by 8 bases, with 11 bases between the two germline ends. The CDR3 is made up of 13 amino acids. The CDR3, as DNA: TGTGCCTGGAGTGTAGTCTCGGCGGACACCATATATTTT. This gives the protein CAWSVVSADTIYF.

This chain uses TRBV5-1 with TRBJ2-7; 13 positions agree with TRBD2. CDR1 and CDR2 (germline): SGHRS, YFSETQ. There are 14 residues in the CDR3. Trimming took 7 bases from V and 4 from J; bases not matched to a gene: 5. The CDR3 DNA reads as TGCGCCAGCCGACTAGCGGGGGGTTTATACGAGCAGTACTTC. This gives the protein CASRLAGGLYEQYF. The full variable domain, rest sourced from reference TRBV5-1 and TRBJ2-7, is KAGVTQTPRYLIKTRGQQVTLSCSPISGHRSVSWYQQTPGQGLQFLFEYFSETQRNKGNFPGRFSGRQFSNSRSEMNVSTLELGDSALYLCASRLAGGLYEQYFGPGTRLTVT.

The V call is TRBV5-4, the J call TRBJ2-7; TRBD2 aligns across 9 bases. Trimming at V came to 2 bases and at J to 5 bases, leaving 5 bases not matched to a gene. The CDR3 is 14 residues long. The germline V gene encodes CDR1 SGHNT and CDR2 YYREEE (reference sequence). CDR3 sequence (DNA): TGTGCCAGCAGCTTAGAGGGACTAGCCCACGAGCAGTACTTC. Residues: CASSLEGLAHEQYF. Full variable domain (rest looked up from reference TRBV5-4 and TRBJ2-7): ETGVTQSPTHLIKTRGQQVTLRCSSQSGHNTVSWYQQALGQGPQFIFQYYREEENGRGNFPPRFSGLQFPNYSSELNVNALELDDSALYLCASSLEGLAHEQYFGPGTRLTVT.

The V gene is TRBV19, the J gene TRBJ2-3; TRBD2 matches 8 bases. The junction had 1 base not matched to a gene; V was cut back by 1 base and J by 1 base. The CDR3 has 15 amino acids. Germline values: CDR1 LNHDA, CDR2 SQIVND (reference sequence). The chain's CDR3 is CASSIAGGRTDTQYF. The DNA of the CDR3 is TGTGCCAGTAGTATAGCGGGGGGGCGCACAGATACGCAGTATTTT.

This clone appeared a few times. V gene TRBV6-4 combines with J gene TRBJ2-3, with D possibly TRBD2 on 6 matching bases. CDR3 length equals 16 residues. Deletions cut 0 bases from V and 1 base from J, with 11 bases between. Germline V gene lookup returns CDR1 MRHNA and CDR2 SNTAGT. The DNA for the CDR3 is TGTGCCAGCAGTGACTCTGGGGGAGGAGGCACAGATACGCAGTATTTT. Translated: CASSDSGGGGTDTQYF.